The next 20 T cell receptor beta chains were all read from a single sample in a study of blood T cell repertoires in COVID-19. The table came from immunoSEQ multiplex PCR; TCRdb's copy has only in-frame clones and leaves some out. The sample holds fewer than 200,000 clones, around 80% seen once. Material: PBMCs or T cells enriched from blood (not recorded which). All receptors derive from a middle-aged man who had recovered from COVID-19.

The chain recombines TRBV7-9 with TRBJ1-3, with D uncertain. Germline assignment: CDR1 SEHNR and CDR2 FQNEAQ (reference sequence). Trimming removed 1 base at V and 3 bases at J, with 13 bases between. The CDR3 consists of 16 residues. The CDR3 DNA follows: TGTGCCAGCAGCTTAGATTGGGCTTTCGGTGGAAACACCATATATTTT. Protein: CASSLDWAFGGNTIYF.

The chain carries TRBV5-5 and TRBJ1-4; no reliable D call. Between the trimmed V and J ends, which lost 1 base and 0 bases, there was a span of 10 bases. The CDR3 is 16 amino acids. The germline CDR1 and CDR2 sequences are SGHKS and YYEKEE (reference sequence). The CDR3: CASSLFPQATNEKLFF. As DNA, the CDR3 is TGTGCCAGCAGCTTGTTCCCGCAGGCAACTAATGAAAAACTGTTTTTT.

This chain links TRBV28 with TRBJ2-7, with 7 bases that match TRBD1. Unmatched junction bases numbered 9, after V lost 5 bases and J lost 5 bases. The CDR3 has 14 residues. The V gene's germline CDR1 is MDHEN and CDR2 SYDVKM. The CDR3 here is CASSAPQGSHEQYF. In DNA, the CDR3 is TGTGCCAGCAGTGCCCCACAGGGGTCCCACGAGCAGTACTTC.

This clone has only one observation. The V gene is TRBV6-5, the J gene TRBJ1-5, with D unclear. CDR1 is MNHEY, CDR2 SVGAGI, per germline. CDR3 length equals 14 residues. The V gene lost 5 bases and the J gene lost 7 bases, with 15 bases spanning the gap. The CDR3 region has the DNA TGTGCCAGCAGTCTAGGAGGGCACGGACAGCCCCAGCATTTT. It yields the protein CASSLGGHGQPQHF.

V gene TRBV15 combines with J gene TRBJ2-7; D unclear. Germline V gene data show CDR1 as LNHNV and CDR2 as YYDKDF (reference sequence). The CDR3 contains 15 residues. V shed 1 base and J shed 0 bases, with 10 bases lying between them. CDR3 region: CATSRVVENSYEQYF. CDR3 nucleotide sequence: TGTGCCACCAGCAGAGTGGTGGAGAACTCCTACGAGCAGTACTTC. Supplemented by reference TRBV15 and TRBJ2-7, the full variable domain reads DAMVIQNPRYQVTQFGKPVTLSCSQTLNHNVMYWYQQKSSQAPKLLFHYYDKDFNNEADTPDNFQSRRPNTSFCFLDIRSPGLGDTAMYLCATSRVVENSYEQYFGPGTRLTVT.

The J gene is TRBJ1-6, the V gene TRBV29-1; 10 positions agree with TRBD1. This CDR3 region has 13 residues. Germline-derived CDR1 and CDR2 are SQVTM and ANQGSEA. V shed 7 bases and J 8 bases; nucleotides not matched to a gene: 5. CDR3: CSARGTGDSPLHF. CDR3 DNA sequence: TGCAGCGCCCGCGGGACAGGGGATTCACCCCTCCACTTT.

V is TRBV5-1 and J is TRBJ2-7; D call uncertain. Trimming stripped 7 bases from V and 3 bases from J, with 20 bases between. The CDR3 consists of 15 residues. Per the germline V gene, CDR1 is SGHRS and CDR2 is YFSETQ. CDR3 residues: CASGSGHSINYEQYF. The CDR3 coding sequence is TGCGCCAGCGGCTCCGGCCATAGCATTAACTACGAGCAGTACTTC.

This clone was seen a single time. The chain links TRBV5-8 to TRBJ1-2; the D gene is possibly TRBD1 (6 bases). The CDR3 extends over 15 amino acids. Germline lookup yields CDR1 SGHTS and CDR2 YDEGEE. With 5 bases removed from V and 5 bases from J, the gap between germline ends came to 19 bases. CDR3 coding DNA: TGTGCCAGCAGAAATACAGGGTCCCTTAGGTATGGCTACACCTTC. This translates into CASRNTGSLRYGYTF.

Written as DNA, the CDR3 is TGCGCCAGCAGCCAAGAGGTGGGGGCAGCGAATGAGCAGTTCTTC. Amino acids: CASSQEVGAANEQFF. The rearrangement links TRBV4-3 to TRBJ2-1, with D perhaps TRBD1 (6 bases). The CDR3 totals 15 residues. CDR1 LGHNA and CDR2 YSLEER come from the germline V gene. V was shortened by 0 bases and J by 7 bases, with 13 bases between the two germline ends.

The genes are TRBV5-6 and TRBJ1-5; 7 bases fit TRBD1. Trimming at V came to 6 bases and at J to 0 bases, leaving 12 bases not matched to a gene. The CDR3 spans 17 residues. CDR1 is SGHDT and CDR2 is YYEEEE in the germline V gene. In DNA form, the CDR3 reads TGTGCCAGCATGAATTGGGGACAGATTTATAGCAATCAGCCCCAGCATTTT. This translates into CASMNWGQIYSNQPQHF.

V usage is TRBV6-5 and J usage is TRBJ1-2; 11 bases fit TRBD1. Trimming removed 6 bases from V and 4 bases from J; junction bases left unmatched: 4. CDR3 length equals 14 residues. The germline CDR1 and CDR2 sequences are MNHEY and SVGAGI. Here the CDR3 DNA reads TGTGCCAGCAGCCGGGACAGGGGGACCTATGGCTACACCTTC. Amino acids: CASSRDRGTYGYTF.

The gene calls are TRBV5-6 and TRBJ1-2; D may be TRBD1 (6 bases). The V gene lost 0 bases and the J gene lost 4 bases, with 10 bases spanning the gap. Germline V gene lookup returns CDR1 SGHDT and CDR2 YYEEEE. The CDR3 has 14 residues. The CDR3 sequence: CASSLGDRSYGYTF. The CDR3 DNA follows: TGTGCCAGCAGCTTGGGAGACAGGAGCTATGGCTACACCTTC.

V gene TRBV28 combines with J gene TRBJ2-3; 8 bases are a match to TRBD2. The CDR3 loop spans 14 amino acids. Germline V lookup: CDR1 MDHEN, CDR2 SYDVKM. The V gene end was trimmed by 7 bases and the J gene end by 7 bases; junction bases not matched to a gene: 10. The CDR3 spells CASTPGGGRHTQYF. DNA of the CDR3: TGTGCCAGCACTCCCGGGGGGGGAAGGCATACGCAGTATTTT.

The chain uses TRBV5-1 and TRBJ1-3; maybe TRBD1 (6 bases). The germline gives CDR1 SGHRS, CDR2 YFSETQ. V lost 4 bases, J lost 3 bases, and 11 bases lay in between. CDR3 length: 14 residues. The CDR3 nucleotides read TGCGCCAGCAGCCTGGGGGCAGGTGGAAACACCATATATTTT. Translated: CASSLGAGGNTIYF.

In nucleotides, the CDR3 is TGTGCCAGCAGCCAAGGAAGTAACTCGGAGGAGACCCAGTACTTC. This sequence encodes CASSQGSNSEETQYF. The chain couples TRBV3-1 (or the pseudogene TRBV3-2) to TRBJ2-5; D is unresolved. Trimming pared 1 base from V and 5 bases from J, leaving 14 bases between. The germline gives CDR1 LGHDT, CDR2 YNNKEL (reference sequence). The CDR3 sequence is 15 residues long.

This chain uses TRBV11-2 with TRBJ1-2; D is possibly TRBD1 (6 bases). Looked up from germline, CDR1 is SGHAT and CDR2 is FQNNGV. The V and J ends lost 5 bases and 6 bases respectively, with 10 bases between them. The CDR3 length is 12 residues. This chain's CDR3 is CASSAQGNGYTF. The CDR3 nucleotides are TGTGCCAGCAGCGCCCAGGGGAATGGCTACACCTTC.

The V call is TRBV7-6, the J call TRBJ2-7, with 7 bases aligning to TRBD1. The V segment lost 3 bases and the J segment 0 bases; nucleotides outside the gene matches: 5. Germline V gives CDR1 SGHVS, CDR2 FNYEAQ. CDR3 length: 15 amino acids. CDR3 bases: TGTGCCAGCAGCTTGGGACGGGACAGCTCCTACGAGCAGTACTTC. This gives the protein CASSLGRDSSYEQYF.

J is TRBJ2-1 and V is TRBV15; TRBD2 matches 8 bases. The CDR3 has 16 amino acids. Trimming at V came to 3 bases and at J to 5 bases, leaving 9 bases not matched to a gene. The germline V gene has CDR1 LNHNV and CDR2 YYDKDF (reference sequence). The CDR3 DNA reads TGTGCCACCAGCAGGGGTCTTAGCGGGGAAAACAATGAGCAGTTCTTC. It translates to CATSRGLSGENNEQFF. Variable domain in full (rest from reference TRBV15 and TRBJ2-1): DAMVIQNPRYQVTQFGKPVTLSCSQTLNHNVMYWYQQKSSQAPKLLFHYYDKDFNNEADTPDNFQSRRPNTSFCFLDIRSPGLGDTAMYLCATSRGLSGENNEQFFGPGTRLTVL.

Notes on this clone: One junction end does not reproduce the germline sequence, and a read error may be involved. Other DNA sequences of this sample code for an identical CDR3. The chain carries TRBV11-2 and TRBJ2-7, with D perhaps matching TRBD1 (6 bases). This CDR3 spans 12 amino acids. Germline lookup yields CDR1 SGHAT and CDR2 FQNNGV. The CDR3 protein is CASSLDRYEQYF. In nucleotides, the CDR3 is TGTGCCAGCAGCCTAGACAGGTACGAGCAGTACTTC.

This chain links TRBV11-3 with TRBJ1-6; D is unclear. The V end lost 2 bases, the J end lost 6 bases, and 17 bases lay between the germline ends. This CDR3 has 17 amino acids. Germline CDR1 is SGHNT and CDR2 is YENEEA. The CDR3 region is CASSLISLFAGNSPLHF. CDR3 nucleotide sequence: TGTGCCAGCAGCTTAATATCCTTGTTTGCGGGTAATTCACCCCTCCACTTT. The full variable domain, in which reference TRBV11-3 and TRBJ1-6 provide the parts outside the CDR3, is EAGVVQSPRYKIIEKKQPVAFWCNPISGHNTLYWYLQNLGQGPELLIRYENEEAVDDSQLPKDRFSAERLKGVDSTLKIQPAELGDSAVYLCASSLISLFAGNSPLHFGNGTRLTVT.